This T cell receptor (beta chain) was recorded in a study of cytotoxic CD8 clonotypes in ibrutinib-treated CLL. Study-level background: Productive templates per sample averaged approximately 250,000; productive rearrangements, 85,000 to 95,000. Study-level results: Baseline clonality was higher than in age-matched healthy donors and moved in step with circulating CD8+ T-cell counts. Treatment left the uncommon public clonotypes either contracted or stable in frequency.

The germline CDR1 and CDR2 sequences are WNHNN and SYGVQD (reference sequence). V was shortened by 4 bases and J by 9 bases, with 7 bases between the two germline ends. This CDR3 contains 11 residues. This clone was detected only once. Its antigen is undetermined. Additional DNA sequences in this sample encode the identical CDR3. Profiled with immunoSEQ multiplex PCR; TCRdb holds only in-frame clones, not every one. The table has 45,000 or so clones, about 57% seen once. The chain combines TRBV10-1 with TRBJ2-1, with D perhaps matching TRBD1 or TRBD2 (5 bases each). Sequencing used PBMCs, obtained after 24 months of ibrutinib treatment. The TCR was taken from a human donor with chronic lymphocytic leukemia. The CDR3 sequence is CASSGGGEQFF. The CDR3 coding sequence is TGCGCCAGCAGTGGTGGGGGTGAGCAGTTCTTC.